This entry concerns a single TCR beta chain. There is no known antigen for this receptor. No clone much larger than this one lies a single base away; base qualities are absent. Collaborating institutions collected whole blood in K2EDTA tubes following their own protocols. Collaborator samples were shipped for TCRbeta analysis as frozen whole blood, isolated PBMCs, or DNA extracted from either sample type. According to the germline V gene, CDR1 reads MGHRA and CDR2 reads YSYEKL. Taken from cysteine to phenylalanine, the CDR3 has 14 residues. The kept DNA is CDR3 alone, 42 bases in frame from the first base. Trimming costs V 6 bases and J 2 bases, and their ends lie 12 bases apart. TCRbeta CDR3 regions were amplified from genomic DNA using the immunoSEQ Assay, a bias-controlled multiplex PCR. As for the authors' bioinformatics: Within the assay, amplification of reference gene primers was used to estimate how many nucleated cells each sample contained. To quantify the absolute abundance of each unique TCRbeta CDR3 rearrangement, sequence reads were collapsed and filtered. Productive Simpson clonality was computed per sample as the square root of Simpson's diversity index over productive rearrangements. TCRdb took over this immuneACCESS table, retaining in-frame rearrangements with V and J assigned. Such tables are incomplete; in checked studies, under half of the missing clones stem from an unresolved V gene, and the remainder is unexplained. V and J calls and clone size are given by that table; D and trimming were obtained from the DNA. The sample table shows 100,000 to 150,000 clones, and approximately 82% are seen once. The ten largest clones capture approximately 6.3% of the sample.

This entry comes from a study of blood T cell repertoires in COVID-19 (TCRdb year 2020). Study-wide context: Collaborator samples came from the United States, Italy and Spain and covered acute and convalescent phases of COVID-19. Samples came from the ongoing ImmuneRACE study (first 160 participants) plus 1,254 subjects from 6 global collaborators. Where available, HLA class I and class II types were taken from metadata supplied by the sample provider and were not determined by assay-based typing. The material from the prospective study consisted of cDNA or gDNA derived from T cells, B-cell-depleted T cells, or PBMCs. The sample metadata nearly always contained a de-identified subject ID, COVID-19 status, age in years and sex. The repertoires were made available in a free public database intended to serve as a resource for research on the immune response to SARS-CoV-2. The dataset comprised deeply sampled blood TCRbeta repertoires from subjects exposed to, actively infected with, or recovered from COVID-19.

The paper as a whole reports these results and caveats: The amount of clinical and demographic metadata varied by source and participant and was provided uncurated.

The sequence derives from a man older than 75 with active or convalescent COVID-19. The sequencing input was peripheral blood. The chain was built from TRBV4-1 and TRBJ2-3, with TRBD2 perhaps the D gene, on 6 matching bases. For the CDR3, the sequence is CASRPGLDTDTQYF. The sequenced DNA is TGCGCCAGCAGACCGGGACTTGACACAGATACGCAGTATTTT.